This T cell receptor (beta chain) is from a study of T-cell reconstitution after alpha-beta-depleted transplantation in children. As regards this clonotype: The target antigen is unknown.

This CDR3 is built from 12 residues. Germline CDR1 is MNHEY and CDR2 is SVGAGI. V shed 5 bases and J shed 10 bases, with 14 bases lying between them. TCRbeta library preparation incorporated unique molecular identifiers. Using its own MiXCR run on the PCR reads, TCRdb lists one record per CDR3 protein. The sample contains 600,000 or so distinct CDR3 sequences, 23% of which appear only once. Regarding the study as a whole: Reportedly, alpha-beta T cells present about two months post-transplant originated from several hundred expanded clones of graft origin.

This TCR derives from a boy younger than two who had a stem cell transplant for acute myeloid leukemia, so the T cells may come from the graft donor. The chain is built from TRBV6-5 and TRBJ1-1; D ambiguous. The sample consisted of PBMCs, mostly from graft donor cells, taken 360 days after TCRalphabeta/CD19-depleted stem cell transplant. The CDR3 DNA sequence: TGTGCCAGCAGTCCCGACCGCACGACAGCTTTCTTT. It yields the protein CASSPDRTTAFF.